This is a list of T cell receptor beta chains from one sample in a study of shared clonotypes between healthy human individuals. Assay used: immunoSEQ multiplex PCR; TCRdb lists only in-frame clones, some missing. Of around 510,000 clones listed, about 80% are singletons. Sequences were obtained from PBMCs. These receptors were taken from a woman aged 40 to 50 in good health. Some clones in this sample may be carry-over from other donors' samples. Each CDR3 is given with its conserved first and last residue. The order of the fields is clone size, D gene, J gene, V gene, CDR3 DNA, CDR3 protein. A D gene is named only where the DNA matches it firmly. Expanded clones get a size class; other rows say once, few or many, or leave the size out.

clone_size: NA; d_call: TRBD1; j_call: TRBJ2-3; v_call: TRBV4-2; cdr3_nt: TGTGCCAGCAGCCAACAGGGACAGGGGGCGATGGATACGCAGTATTTT; cdr3_aa: CASSQQGQGAMDTQYF
clone_size: NA; d_call: NA; j_call: TRBJ1-5; v_call: TRBV2; cdr3_nt: TGTGCCAGCAGTGAAGTGGACGTAGGCAATCAGCCCCAGCATTTT; cdr3_aa: CASSEVDVGNQPQHF
clone_size: NA; d_call: TRBD2; j_call: TRBJ2-1; v_call: TRBV27; cdr3_nt: TGTGCCAGCAGGCTCCTAGCGGGAGCAGGGCAGGATGAGCAGTTCTTC; cdr3_aa: CASRLLAGAGQDEQFF
clone_size: once; d_call: NA; j_call: TRBJ2-3; v_call: TRBV29-1; cdr3_nt: TGCAGCGTTGAAGAGGGTGCAGATACGCAGTATTTT; cdr3_aa: CSVEEGADTQYF
clone_size: NA; d_call: TRBD1; j_call: TRBJ2-5; v_call: TRBV10-3; cdr3_nt: TGTGCCACCCGGGGGGGGGACAGGGGCGAGACCCAGTACTTC; cdr3_aa: CATRGGDRGETQYF
clone_size: NA; d_call: NA; j_call: TRBJ2-1; v_call: TRBV7-8; cdr3_nt: TGTGCCAGCAGCTTATTTGCGTTCGATGAGCAGTTCTTC; cdr3_aa: CASSLFAFDEQFF
clone_size: NA; d_call: NA; j_call: TRBJ1-1; v_call: TRBV18; cdr3_nt: TGTGCCAGCTCTCCTACAGGCTCAAACACTGAAGCTTTCTTT; cdr3_aa: CASSPTGSNTEAFF
clone_size: few; d_call: NA; j_call: TRBJ1-1; v_call: TRBV19; cdr3_nt: TGTGCCAGTAGTATCTCCTCGGGCAGTGAAGCTTTCTTT; cdr3_aa: CASSISSGSEAFF
clone_size: few; d_call: TRBD1; j_call: TRBJ2-7; v_call: TRBV9; cdr3_nt: TGTGCCAGCAGCGTAGCAGGGACAGGGGGCAACGAGCAGTACTTC; cdr3_aa: CASSVAGTGGNEQYF
clone_size: NA; d_call: TRBD1; j_call: TRBJ2-1; v_call: TRBV6-4; cdr3_nt: TGTGCCAGCAGTGGACCCTCGGGACAGGGAGGGAATGAGCAGTTCTTC; cdr3_aa: CASSGPSGQGGNEQFF
clone_size: NA; d_call: NA; j_call: TRBJ1-4; v_call: TRBV6-6; cdr3_nt: TGTGCCAGCAGTAAACAACTTCAGGGGTACAATGAAAAACTGTTTTTT; cdr3_aa: CASSKQLQGYNEKLFF
clone_size: NA; d_call: NA; j_call: TRBJ1-1; v_call: TRBV15; cdr3_nt: TGTGCCACCAGCAGAGATTTGAGCAGAGGCACTGAAGCTTTCTTT; cdr3_aa: CATSRDLSRGTEAFF
clone_size: NA; d_call: NA; j_call: TRBJ2-1; v_call: TRBV6-5; cdr3_nt: TGTGCCAGCAGTTACAGTCAAGCAGGTTTCTACAATGAGCAGTTCTTC; cdr3_aa: CASSYSQAGFYNEQFF
clone_size: NA; d_call: NA; j_call: TRBJ1-2; v_call: TRBV19; cdr3_nt: TGTGCCAGTAGTACGGCAGGGTGGTATGGCTACACCTTC; cdr3_aa: CASSTAGWYGYTF
clone_size: NA; d_call: TRBD1; j_call: TRBJ2-1; v_call: TRBV2; cdr3_nt: TGTGCCAGCGGGGACAGTGGGTACAATGAGCAGTTCTTC; cdr3_aa: CASGDSGYNEQFF
clone_size: NA; d_call: TRBD2; j_call: TRBJ2-1; v_call: TRBV13; cdr3_nt: TGTGCCAGCAGCCCCTCCCGGACTAGCGGGACCAATGAGCAGTTCTTC; cdr3_aa: CASSPSRTSGTNEQFF
clone_size: NA; d_call: TRBD1; j_call: TRBJ2-5; v_call: TRBV27; cdr3_nt: TGTGCCAGCAGTAACTTGGGACAGGGGTTCGGGGAGACCCAGTACTTC; cdr3_aa: CASSNLGQGFGETQYF
clone_size: NA; d_call: TRBD1; j_call: TRBJ1-4; v_call: TRBV28; cdr3_nt: TGTGCCAGCAGTGGACAGGGGGCGCATGAAAAACTGTTTTTT; cdr3_aa: CASSGQGAHEKLFF
clone_size: NA; d_call: TRBD1; j_call: TRBJ2-7; v_call: TRBV14; cdr3_nt: TGTGCCAGCAGCCACCTGGGACAGTCCTACGAGCAGTACTTC; cdr3_aa: CASSHLGQSYEQYF
clone_size: NA; d_call: NA; j_call: TRBJ1-1; v_call: TRBV30; cdr3_nt: TGTGCCCGGAGTGGGGGGTCAGGGTGGATAGACACTGAAGCTTTCTTT; cdr3_aa: CARSGGSGWIDTEAFF
clone_size: NA; d_call: TRBD1; j_call: TRBJ1-5; v_call: TRBV28; cdr3_nt: TGTGCCAGCAGCCTAATCGGGACAGTTAATCAGCCTCAGCATTTT; cdr3_aa: CASSLIGTVNQPQHF
clone_size: NA; d_call: NA; j_call: TRBJ1-3; v_call: TRBV29-1; cdr3_nt: TGCAGCGTTGCTCAAAACAGCCTCTCTGGAAACACCATATATTTT; cdr3_aa: CSVAQNSLSGNTIYF
clone_size: NA; d_call: TRBD1; j_call: TRBJ2-7; v_call: TRBV5-6; cdr3_nt: TGTGCCAGCAGCTGGCAAGGGACAGTTTCCTACGAGCAGTACTTC; cdr3_aa: CASSWQGTVSYEQYF
clone_size: once; d_call: NA; j_call: TRBJ2-1; v_call: TRBV5-4; cdr3_nt: TGTGCCAGCAGCTTGGGGGTACCCTACAATGAGCAGTTCTTC; cdr3_aa: CASSLGVPYNEQFF
clone_size: NA; d_call: NA; j_call: TRBJ2-2; v_call: TRBV15; cdr3_nt: TGTGCCACCAGCAGAGATCGATTCGGGGTCGCGAACACCGGGGAGCTGTTTTTT; cdr3_aa: CATSRDRFGVANTGELFF
clone_size: NA; d_call: TRBD2; j_call: TRBJ2-7; v_call: TRBV4-2; cdr3_nt: TGTGCCAGCAGCCAAAGGACTAGCGGGGACTACGAGCAGTACTTC; cdr3_aa: CASSQRTSGDYEQYF
clone_size: NA; d_call: TRBD1; j_call: TRBJ2-3; v_call: TRBV11-3; cdr3_nt: TGTGCCAGCAGCTTAGGGGGGGACAGGGCGGCAGATACGCAGTATTTT; cdr3_aa: CASSLGGDRAADTQYF